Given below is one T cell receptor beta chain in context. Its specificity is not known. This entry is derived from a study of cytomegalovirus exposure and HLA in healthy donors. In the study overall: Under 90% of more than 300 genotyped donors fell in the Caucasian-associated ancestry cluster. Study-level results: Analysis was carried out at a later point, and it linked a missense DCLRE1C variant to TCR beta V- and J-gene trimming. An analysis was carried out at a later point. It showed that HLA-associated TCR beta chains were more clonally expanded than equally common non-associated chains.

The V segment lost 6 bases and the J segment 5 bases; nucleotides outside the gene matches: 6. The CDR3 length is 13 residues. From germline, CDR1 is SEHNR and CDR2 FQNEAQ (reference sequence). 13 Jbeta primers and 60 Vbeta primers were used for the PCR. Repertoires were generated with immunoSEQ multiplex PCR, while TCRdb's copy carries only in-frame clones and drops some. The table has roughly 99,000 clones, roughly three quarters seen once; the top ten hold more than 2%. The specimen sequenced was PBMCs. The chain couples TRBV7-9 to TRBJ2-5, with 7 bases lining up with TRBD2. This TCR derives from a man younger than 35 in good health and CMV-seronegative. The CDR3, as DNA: TGTGCCAGCAGTGGACTAGTTCGGGAGACCCAGTACTTC. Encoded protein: CASSGLVRETQYF. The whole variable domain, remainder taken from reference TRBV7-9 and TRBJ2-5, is DTGVSQNPRHKITKRGQNVTFRCDPISEHNRLYWYRQTLGQGPEFLTYFQNEAQLEKSRLLSDRFSAERPKGSFSTLEIQRTEQGDSAMYLCASSGLVRETQYFGPGTRLLVL.